These 14 T cell receptor beta chains were all obtained from the same sample, sequenced in a study of shared clonotypes between healthy human individuals. Produced via immunoSEQ multiplex PCR; TCRdb's table is partial and in-frame only. The repertoire holds about 380,000 clones, 96% seen once, with approximately 0.32% in the top ten. Sequences were obtained from memory CD8+ T cells sorted from blood. Indicated subset: CD45RO+ cells pooled with CCR7-negative TemRA cells. These receptors were taken from a young man in good health.

For this clone: Distinct nucleotide sequences in the sample also encode this CDR3. This chain uses TRBV18 with TRBJ1-4, with unresolved D. Trimming cost V 2 bases and J 5 bases, with 6 bases left between them. In germline, CDR1 is KGHSH, CDR2 LQKENI. The CDR3 totals 13 residues. The CDR3 DNA sequence: TGTGCCAGCTCACCAGGGGTCAATGAAAAACTGTTTTTT. Translation: CASSPGVNEKLFF.

This rearrangement joins TRBV7-8 to TRBJ2-7, with TRBD2 matching over 9 bases. Trimming cost V 3 bases and J 7 bases; bases outside gene matches: 7. The germline gives CDR1 SGHVS, CDR2 FQNEAQ. The CDR3 length is 14 residues. CDR3 sequence: CASSFRREGGEQYF. In DNA form, the CDR3 reads TGTGCCAGCAGCTTCCGGCGGGAGGGCGGAGAGCAGTACTTC.

The gene calls are TRBV28 and TRBJ2-3; D possibly corresponds to TRBD1 (5 bases). Trimming cost V 5 bases and J 7 bases, with 10 bases left between them. From germline, CDR1 is MDHEN and CDR2 SYDVKM. CDR3 length: 12 residues. The CDR3 region has the DNA TGTGCCAGCAGTATCAGGGTAAATACGCAGTATTTT. Translation gives CASSIRVNTQYF.

This clone has a single count. The CDR3, as DNA: TGTGCCTATAATAGGCTAGCGGGAGGATCAGATACGCAGTATTTT. Residues: CAYNRLAGGSDTQYF. This chain connects TRBV5-4 to TRBJ2-3; TRBD2 agrees at 11 bases. V dropped 10 bases and J dropped 4; count of bases not matched to a gene: 11. The CDR3 is 15 residues long. The germline gives CDR1 SGHNT, CDR2 YYREEE (reference sequence).

The chain couples TRBV20-1 to TRBJ1-2; no reliable D call. The V gene lost 3 bases and the J gene lost 8 bases, with 7 bases spanning the gap. CDR3 length: 10 amino acids. Germline values: CDR1 DFQATT, CDR2 SNEGSKA (reference sequence). DNA of the CDR3: TGCAGTGCTAGTCCCCCCGGCTACACCTTC. Encoded protein: CSASPPGYTF.

This clone came up once. The genes are TRBV10-3 and TRBJ2-1; TRBD2 aligns across 8 bases. The CDR3 totals 16 residues. V trimming: 3 bases; J trimming: 13 bases; junction bases outside the gene matches: 17. Germline V gene lookup returns CDR1 ENHRY and CDR2 SYGVKD. DNA of the CDR3: TGTGCCATCAGTGATAGTGGGACTAGTAATGTTGGGGGTCAGTTCTTC. Amino acid sequence: CAISDSGTSNVGGQFF.

The chain joins TRBV30 to TRBJ2-3; TRBD2 is a possible D gene (7 bases). The CDR3 has 14 amino acids. Deletions cut 3 bases from V and 5 bases from J, with 15 bases between. The germline gives CDR1 GTSNPN, CDR2 SVGIG (reference sequence). CDR3 sequence reads: CAWRPRGAGDTQYF. Here the CDR3 DNA reads TGTGCCTGGAGGCCCCGGGGGGCGGGAGATACGCAGTATTTT.

The chain combines TRBV29-1 with TRBJ2-7; 7 positions agree with TRBD1. The CDR3 consists of 14 residues. Germline V gene data show CDR1 as SQVTM and CDR2 as ANQGSEA. J lost 2 bases, V lost 7 bases, and 11 bases had no gene match. For the CDR3, the DNA is TGCAGCGGGACAGGATCCCTTCAACCCTACGAGCAGTACTTC. It is translated as CSGTGSLQPYEQYF.

The rearrangement joins TRBV6-6 to TRBJ2-3; perhaps TRBD2 as D (6 bases). The V gene lost 6 bases and the J gene lost 1 base, with 11 bases spanning the gap. Germline-derived CDR1 and CDR2 are MNHNY and SVGAGI (reference sequence). This CDR3 has 14 residues. CDR3 bases: TGTGCCAGCAGCCGTGGAGGGGGCACAGATACGCAGTATTTT. As protein: CASSRGGGTDTQYF.

The CDR3 protein is CASSLTRRDRVLYEQYF. In nucleotides, the CDR3 is TGTGCCAGCAGTCTGACCCGCCGGGACAGGGTGTTGTACGAGCAGTACTTC. The chain links TRBV27 to TRBJ2-7; TRBD1 agrees at 9 bases. V dropped 5 bases and J dropped 4; count of bases not matched to a gene: 15. The length of the CDR3 is 17 residues. Looked up from germline, CDR1 is MNHEY and CDR2 is SMNVEV (reference sequence).

The V and J genes are TRBV5-1 and TRBJ2-2; D call uncertain. Germline V gene data show CDR1 as SGHRS and CDR2 as YFSETQ. The CDR3 loop spans 14 amino acids. Trimming left V 4 bases short and J 1 base short, with 8 bases between. The CDR3 nucleotides are TGCGCCAGCAGCACGCCAGGGAACACCGGGGAGCTGTTTTTT. Translation gives CASSTPGNTGELFF.

The chain combines TRBV7-2 with TRBJ2-1; possibly TRBD1 or TRBD2 for D (5 bases each). Germline CDR1 is SGHTA and CDR2 is FQGNSA. V gave up 5 bases and J gave up 7 bases, with 18 bases separating them. CDR3 length equals 15 residues. DNA for the CDR3: TGTGCCAGCAGCGGTGACCGGGGCCGGGGTAATGAGCAGTTCTTC. It codes for CASSGDRGRGNEQFF.

This chain joins TRBV29-1 and TRBJ1-1; D is possibly TRBD1 (6 bases). V lost 5 bases to trimming and J lost 1 base, with 17 bases between them. Germline-derived CDR1 and CDR2 are SQVTM and ANQGSEA. There are 15 residues in the CDR3. Written as DNA, the CDR3 is TGCAGCGTTTCCTCCGTTGGGGGGCGGAACACTGAAGCTTTCTTT. Its protein is CSVSSVGGRNTEAFF.

This chain connects TRBV30 to TRBJ2-1, with D uncertain. V lost 5 bases, J lost 4 bases, and 12 bases lay in between. Germline V gene data show CDR1 as GTSNPN and CDR2 as SVGIG (reference sequence). CDR3 length: 13 residues. The CDR3 nucleotides are TGTGCCTGGTCCGTAGCCGATTACAATGAGCAGTTCTTC. Translating gives CAWSVADYNEQFF.